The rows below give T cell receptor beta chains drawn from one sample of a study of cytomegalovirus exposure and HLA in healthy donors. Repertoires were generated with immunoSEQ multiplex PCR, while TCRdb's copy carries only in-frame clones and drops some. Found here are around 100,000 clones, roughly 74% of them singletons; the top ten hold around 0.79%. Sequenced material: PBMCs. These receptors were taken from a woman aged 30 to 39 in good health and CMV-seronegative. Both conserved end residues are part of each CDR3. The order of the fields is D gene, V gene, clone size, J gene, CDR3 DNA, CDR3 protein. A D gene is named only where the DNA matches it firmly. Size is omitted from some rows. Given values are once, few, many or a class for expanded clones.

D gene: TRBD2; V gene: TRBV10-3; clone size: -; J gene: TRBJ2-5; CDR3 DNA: TGTGCCATCAGTGAGTCGTCCCGACTAGCGCTAGGAGAGACCCAGTACTTC; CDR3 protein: CAISESSRLALGETQYF
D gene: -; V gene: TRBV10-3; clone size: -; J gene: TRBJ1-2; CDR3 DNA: TGTGCCATCAGGACAGACGGACTATATGGCTACACCTTC; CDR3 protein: CAIRTDGLYGYTF
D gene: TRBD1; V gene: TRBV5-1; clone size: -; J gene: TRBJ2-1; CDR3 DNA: TGCGCCAGCAGCTTGGGCTGGACAGGGGGCTACAATGAGCAGTTCTTC; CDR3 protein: CASSLGWTGGYNEQFF
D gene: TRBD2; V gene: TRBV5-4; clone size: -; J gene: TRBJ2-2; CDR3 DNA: TGTGCCAGCAGCCTTCCTTACAGGACTAGCGGGAGAGATGCCGGGGAGCTGTTTTTT; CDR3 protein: CASSLPYRTSGRDAGELFF
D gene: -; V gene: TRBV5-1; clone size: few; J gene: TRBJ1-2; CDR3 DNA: TGCGCCAGCAGCTTCCAAACACGGGGCTATGGCTACACCTTC; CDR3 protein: CASSFQTRGYGYTF
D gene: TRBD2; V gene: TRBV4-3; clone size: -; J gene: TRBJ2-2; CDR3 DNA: TGCGCCAGCAGCCAAGTTCCTAGCGGGGGAACCGGGGAGCTGTTTTTT; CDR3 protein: CASSQVPSGGTGELFF
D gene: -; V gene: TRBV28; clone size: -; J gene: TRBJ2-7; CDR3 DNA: TGTGCCAGCAGTTTCTTAGCGGTGGGCTCCTACGAGCAGTACTTC; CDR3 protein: CASSFLAVGSYEQYF
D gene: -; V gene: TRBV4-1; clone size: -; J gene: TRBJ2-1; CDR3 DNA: TGCGCCAGCAGCCCGGGGGAGCTGGGTAATGAGCAGTTCTTC; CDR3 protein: CASSPGELGNEQFF
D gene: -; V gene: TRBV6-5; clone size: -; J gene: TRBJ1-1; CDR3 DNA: TGTGCCAGCAGTTACCAACAGGGTAGAGGAAACACTGAAGCTTTCTTT; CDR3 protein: CASSYQQGRGNTEAFF
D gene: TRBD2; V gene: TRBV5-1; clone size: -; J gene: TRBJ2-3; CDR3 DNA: TGCGCCAGCAGTCTGGCGCTAGCGGGAGGAGCAGATACGCAGTATTTT; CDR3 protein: CASSLALAGGADTQYF
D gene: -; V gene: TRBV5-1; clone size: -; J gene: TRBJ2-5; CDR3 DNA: TGCGCCAGCAGCGCTCGACCCCAGGACCAAGAGACCCAGTACTTC; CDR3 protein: CASSARPQDQETQYF